This passage covers 31 T cell receptor beta chains from one sample sequenced in a study of neurological immune-mediated disorders. Via MiXCR, TCRdb re-called the 5' RACE reads, giving one row per CDR3 protein. The table includes fewer than 80,000 distinct CDR3 sequences, around 4.8% detected once. Sample: PBMCs. The source is a woman aged 50 to 60 with multiple sclerosis.

In this sample, this clonotype turned up many times. CDR3 in DNA: TGCAGCGTGGGACAGGTGGGAGAGCAGTACTTC. Its translation: CSVGQVGEQYF. The chain recombines TRBV29-1 with TRBJ2-7; TRBD1 agrees at 8 bases. The germline CDR1 and CDR2 sequences are SQVTM and ANQGSEA. V shed 6 bases and J 7 bases; nucleotides not matched to a gene: 5. The length of the CDR3 is 11 residues.

Ten or more counts support this clonotype. The junction departs from the called germline gene at one end, perhaps through a read error. V gene TRBV7-7 combines with J gene TRBJ2-5; D gene uncertain. Germline loops: CDR1 SSHAT, CDR2 FNYEAQ (reference sequence). CDR3 length: 13 amino acids. The CDR3 sequence is CASSLGIGETQYF. Here the CDR3 DNA reads TGTGCTAGCAGCTTAGGGATCGGGGAGACCCAGTACTTC. Based on the CDR3 plus reference TRBV7-7 and TRBJ2-5, the full variable domain is GAGVSQSPRYKVTKRGQDVTLRCDPISSHATLYWYQQALGQGPEFLTYFNYEAQPDKSGLPSDRFSAERPEGSISTLTIQRTEQRDSAMYRCASSLGIGETQYFGPGTRLLVL.

The sample holds many counts of this clonotype. The rearrangement joins TRBV5-1 to TRBJ2-5, with D perhaps matching TRBD1 or TRBD2 (5 bases each). This CDR3 spans 15 amino acids. Germline loops: CDR1 SGHRS, CDR2 YFSETQ. Trimming took off 0 bases at V and 6 bases at J, with 15 bases between the two ends. CDR3 coding DNA: TGCGCCAGCAGCTTGGTAGGGACCGACAGCAAGACCCAGTACTTC. Encoded protein: CASSLVGTDSKTQYF.

This clonotype appeared many times. The chain links TRBV29-1 to TRBJ2-5; D unclear. V was cut by 0 bases and J by 5 bases, with 7 bases left in between. The CDR3 has 12 amino acids. Germline V lookup: CDR1 SQVTM, CDR2 ANQGSEA. CDR3 nucleotide sequence: TGCAGCGTTGAAGATGGACGGGAGACCCAGTACTTC. Encoded protein: CSVEDGRETQYF.

The chain employs TRBV5-6 and TRBJ2-5; 8 nucleotides line up with TRBD1. CDR3 size: 13 residues. From germline, CDR1 is SGHDT and CDR2 YYEEEE. After removal of 4 bases from V and 7 bases from J, the junction contained 6 bases not matched to a gene. The chain's CDR3 is CASSVQGVATQYF. The CDR3 DNA reads as TGTGCCAGCAGCGTACAGGGGGTGGCGACCCAGTACTTC.

The chain links TRBV11-3 to TRBJ2-3; D is possibly TRBD1 (6 bases). CDR1 and CDR2 from the germline V gene are SGHNT and YENEEA. V was cut by 3 bases and J by 0 bases, with 10 bases left in between. The CDR3 is 15 amino acids. Written as DNA, the CDR3 is TGTGCCAGCAGCTTTACAGGGTCTAGCACAGATACGCAGTATTTT. This sequence encodes CASSFTGSSTDTQYF.

The chain couples TRBV5-1 to TRBJ2-1; either TRBD1 or TRBD2 may fit D (5 bases each). CDR3 length: 18 residues. CDR1 and CDR2 from the germline V gene are SGHRS and YFSETQ. The V and J ends lost 0 bases and 4 bases respectively, with 20 bases between them. The CDR3 spells CASSLANRDGDKYNEQFF. CDR3 bases: TGCGCCAGCAGCTTGGCCAATCGGGACGGAGATAAATACAATGAGCAGTTCTTC.

The table lists this clonotype with many counts. A read error may explain this, as a much larger clone is one base away. The chain combines TRBV10-3 with TRBJ1-1; D is ambiguous. Germline CDR1 reads ENHRY; CDR2 reads SYGVKD. The V end was cut by 2 bases, the J end by 1 base, with 5 bases between. The CDR3 is 13 amino acids. The CDR3 loop is CAISEQTNTEAFF. CDR3 coding DNA: TGTGCCATCAGTGAGCAGACGAACACTGAAGCTTTCTTT.

The chain combines TRBV5-1 with TRBJ2-1; D remains unclear. Germline assignment: CDR1 SGHRS and CDR2 YFSETQ. The CDR3 extends over 14 amino acids. V was clipped by 4 bases and J by 8 bases, with 16 bases between them. In DNA, the CDR3 is TGCGCCAGCAGCGACCCGGAAAGCCCCTATGAGCAGTTCTTC. This gives the protein CASSDPESPYEQFF.

The table lists this clonotype with many counts. This chain connects TRBV3-1 to TRBJ2-3; 8 bases map to TRBD2. CDR1 and CDR2 (germline): LGHDT, YNNKEL (reference sequence). V trimming: 0 bases; J trimming: 2 bases; junction bases outside the gene matches: 4. The CDR3 has 16 residues. The CDR3 DNA is TGTGCCAGCAGCCAAGATAAAGCGGGGGTCACAGATACGCAGTATTTT. Encoded protein: CASSQDKAGVTDTQYF.

This clonotype was detected only a few times. In DNA, the CDR3 is TGTGCCAGCAAATTGACAGTAGGTCTGGCCGGGGAGCTGTTTTTT. Protein product: CASKLTVGLAGELFF. J is TRBJ2-2 and V is TRBV12-3 or TRBV12-4; a possible D gene is TRBD1 (5 bases). CDR3 size: 15 residues. Trimming removed 7 bases from V and 6 bases from J, with 18 bases in between.

This clonotype was counted a few times. The CDR3 spells CASSLGHGEDTQYF. The CDR3 bases are TGCGCCAGCAGCTTGGGCCATGGGGAGGATACGCAGTATTTT. This rearrangement joins TRBV5-1 to TRBJ2-3, with a possible D match to TRBD2 (5 bases). The germline V and J ends were trimmed by 0 bases and 6 bases, with 11 bases remaining between them. The V gene's germline CDR1 is SGHRS and CDR2 YFSETQ. The CDR3 runs to 14 residues.

Ten or more counts support this clonotype. This chain connects TRBV28 to TRBJ2-2, with unresolved D. Trimming removed 6 bases from V and 7 bases from J, with 12 bases in between. CDR1 and CDR2 from the germline V gene are MDHEN and SYDVKM. The CDR3 covers 13 residues. The CDR3: CASSPKFVGELFF. CDR3 DNA: TGTGCCAGCAGCCCTAAATTTGTCGGGGAGCTGTTTTTT.

This clonotype occurred many times. The rearrangement links TRBV5-6 to TRBJ1-2, with D possibly matching TRBD1 (6 bases). V shed 0 bases and J shed 5 bases, with 14 bases lying between them. CDR1 and CDR2 (germline): SGHDT, YYEEEE. The CDR3 covers 15 residues. For the CDR3, the DNA is TGTGCCAGCAGCTTGGATGGCAGGGGCGGATATGGCTACACCTTC. It yields the protein CASSLDGRGGYGYTF.

This clonotype was observed many times. The chain employs TRBV3-1 and TRBJ1-6, with no clear D. Trimming took 3 bases from V and 7 from J, leaving 7 bases between them. The V gene's germline CDR1 is LGHDT and CDR2 YNNKEL (reference sequence). This CDR3 comprises 13 residues. CDR3 coding DNA: TGTGCCAGCAGCCAGCTTAGGAATTCACCCCTCCACTTT. It codes for CASSQLRNSPLHF.

In regard to this clonotype: The junction and the germline gene differ at one end; a read error may be behind it. V and J are TRBV6-2 or TRBV6-3 and TRBJ1-5; perhaps TRBD1 as D (6 bases). Germline lookup yields CDR1 MNHEY and CDR2 SVGEGT. The CDR3 contains 14 residues. The CDR3 DNA reads as TGTGCCAGCAGGGGGGCCATTAGCAATCAGCCCCAGAATTTT. It specifies CASRGAISNQPQNF.

This clonotype has a count of ten or more. Mismatch with germline at one junction end may stem from a read error. The V and J genes are TRBV7-7 and TRBJ2-2; D is possibly TRBD2 (6 bases). This CDR3 is 15 amino acids long. Germline CDR1 is SSHAT and CDR2 is FNYEAQ (reference sequence). The CDR3 nucleotides read TGTGCTAGCAGCTTAGGGGACTTGAACACCGGGGAGCTGTTTTTT. Translation gives CASSLGDLNTGELFF.

This clonotype was observed many times. The chain has TRBV6-1 and TRBJ2-7; 7 positions match TRBD2. The CDR3 is made up of 15 amino acids. V was pared by 1 base and J by 4 bases, with 7 bases of the junction left unmatched. Germline values: CDR1 MNHNS, CDR2 SASEGT. The CDR3 here is CASSEDQGGSYEQYV. CDR3 DNA sequence: TGTGCCAGCAGTGAAGACCAGGGAGGGTCGTACGAGCAGTACGTC.

This clonotype occurred many times. This chain connects TRBV7-6 to TRBJ1-4, with TRBD1 as a possible D gene (6 bases). This CDR3 has 13 amino acids. Per germline, CDR1 SGHVS and CDR2 FNYEAQ. V was shortened by 6 bases and J by 5 bases, with 10 bases between the two germline ends. In DNA form, the CDR3 reads TGTGCCAGCAGGGACAGTGGGAATGAAAAACTGTTTTTT. It translates to CASRDSGNEKLFF.

This clonotype has ten or more counts. V is TRBV3-1 and J is TRBJ2-1; D gene uncertain. Germline V lookup: CDR1 LGHDT, CDR2 YNNKEL (reference sequence). CDR3 length equals 14 residues. Trimming stripped 0 bases from V and 9 bases from J, with 12 bases between. The CDR3 protein is CASSQDGSVGEQFF. The CDR3 nucleotides read TGTGCCAGCAGCCAAGATGGGTCAGTCGGTGAGCAGTTCTTC.

In this sample, this clonotype turned up many times. The rearrangement links TRBV6-6 to TRBJ1-1; the D gene is possibly TRBD1 (5 bases). This CDR3 has 13 residues. The germline V and J ends were trimmed by 4 bases and 11 bases, with 17 bases remaining between them. Germline V lookup: CDR1 MNHNY, CDR2 SVGAGI (reference sequence). For the CDR3, the DNA is TGTGCCAGCAGTTGGGGCACTACGGGATTGGCTTTCTTT. Amino acid sequence: CASSWGTTGLAFF.

This clonotype was counted many times. The chain is built from TRBV24-1 and TRBJ2-3; 7 nucleotides agree with TRBD2. CDR3 size: 16 residues. CDR1 and CDR2 (germline): KGHDR, SFDVKD. The V gene end was trimmed by 1 base and the J gene end by 0 bases; junction bases not matched to a gene: 3. CDR3 residues: CATSDFAAGSTDTQYF. CDR3 bases: TGTGCCACCAGTGATTTTGCAGCGGGGAGCACAGATACGCAGTATTTT.

This clonotype was seen ten or more times. This chain uses TRBV28 with TRBJ1-2, with D perhaps matching TRBD1 (6 bases). The germline gives CDR1 MDHEN, CDR2 SYDVKM. Trimming pared 5 bases from V and 7 bases from J, leaving 20 bases between. This CDR3 region has 15 residues. CDR3 DNA: TGTGCCAGCAGTGTCTCCGCCTGGGGGGCGGGTGGCTACACCTTC. It encodes CASSVSAWGAGGYTF.

This clonotype appeared many times. One junction end disagrees with the germline gene, perhaps due to a read error. The chain recombines TRBV12-3 or TRBV12-4 with TRBJ1-6, with D hard to call. CDR3 length equals 15 residues. CDR3 region: CASSRVSPYNSPLNF. In DNA, the CDR3 is TGTGCCAGCAGTCGGGTTTCACCCTATAATTCACCCCTCAACTTT.

This clonotype was recorded at least ten times. The genes are TRBV14 and TRBJ1-2; D remains unclear. Trimming pared 1 base from V and 4 bases from J, leaving 7 bases between. This CDR3 has 13 residues. Germline lookup yields CDR1 SGHDN and CDR2 FVKESK. CDR3 residues: CASSQGAPYGYTF. In nucleotides, the CDR3 is TGTGCCAGCAGCCAAGGGGCGCCCTATGGCTACACCTTC.

This clonotype showed up many times. This chain uses TRBV20-1 with TRBJ1-5; D may be TRBD1 (5 bases). The CDR3 totals 15 residues. With 6 bases removed from V and 0 bases from J, the gap between germline ends came to 15 bases. Germline assignment: CDR1 DFQATT and CDR2 SNEGSKA (reference sequence). CDR3: CSATKGLDSNQPQHF. The CDR3 DNA is TGCAGTGCCACCAAGGGGCTTGATAGCAATCAGCCCCAGCATTTT.

This clonotype was found many times. This CDR3 reads CASSLTRTVRNEKLFF. The CDR3 DNA is TGTGCCAGCAGCTTAACGCGGACAGTAAGGAATGAAAAACTGTTTTTT. The gene calls are TRBV7-8 and TRBJ1-4, with D perhaps TRBD1 (6 bases). CDR3 length: 16 residues. V lost 2 bases and J 5 bases, leaving 15 bases between the germline ends. CDR1 and CDR2 (germline): SGHVS, FQNEAQ.

Many counts were recorded for this clonotype. V and J are TRBV4-3 and TRBJ2-3; 10 bases map to TRBD1. V gave up 4 bases and J gave up 5 bases; unmatched junction bases: 6. Germline CDR1 reads LGHNA; CDR2 reads YSLEER. This CDR3 contains 15 residues. This CDR3 reads CASSPTDRGVDTQYF. The CDR3 coding sequence is TGCGCCAGCAGCCCCACGGACAGGGGGGTAGATACGCAGTATTTT.

This clonotype was detected a few times. The chain employs TRBV6-2 or TRBV6-3 and TRBJ1-4; maybe TRBD1 (6 bases). Deletions cut 4 bases from V and 7 bases from J, with 13 bases between. The CDR3 extends over 14 amino acids. From germline, CDR1 is MNHEY and CDR2 SVGEGT. DNA of the CDR3: TGTGCCAGCAGTTTTTACAGGGATCGTGAAAAACTGTTTTTT. This encodes CASSFYRDREKLFF.

There are many counts of this clonotype. The chain has TRBV5-1 and TRBJ2-1; a possible D gene is TRBD1 (5 bases). CDR3 length equals 13 residues. The germline CDR1 and CDR2 sequences are SGHRS and YFSETQ. V lost 4 bases to trimming and J lost 7 bases, with 12 bases between them. CDR3 sequence (DNA): TGCGCCAGCAGCCCCCAGGGTTTTAATGAGCAGTTCTTC. Residues: CASSPQGFNEQFF.

This clonotype was picked up many times. This chain connects TRBV10-3 to TRBJ2-1; D gene uncertain. CDR1 and CDR2 from the germline V gene are ENHRY and SYGVKD. V was pared by 0 bases and J by 7 bases, with 10 bases between. The CDR3 totals 14 residues. The CDR3 nucleotides are TGTGCCATCAGTGAGTCAGAGACGAAGAATGAGCAGTTCTTC. Its protein product is CAISESETKNEQFF.